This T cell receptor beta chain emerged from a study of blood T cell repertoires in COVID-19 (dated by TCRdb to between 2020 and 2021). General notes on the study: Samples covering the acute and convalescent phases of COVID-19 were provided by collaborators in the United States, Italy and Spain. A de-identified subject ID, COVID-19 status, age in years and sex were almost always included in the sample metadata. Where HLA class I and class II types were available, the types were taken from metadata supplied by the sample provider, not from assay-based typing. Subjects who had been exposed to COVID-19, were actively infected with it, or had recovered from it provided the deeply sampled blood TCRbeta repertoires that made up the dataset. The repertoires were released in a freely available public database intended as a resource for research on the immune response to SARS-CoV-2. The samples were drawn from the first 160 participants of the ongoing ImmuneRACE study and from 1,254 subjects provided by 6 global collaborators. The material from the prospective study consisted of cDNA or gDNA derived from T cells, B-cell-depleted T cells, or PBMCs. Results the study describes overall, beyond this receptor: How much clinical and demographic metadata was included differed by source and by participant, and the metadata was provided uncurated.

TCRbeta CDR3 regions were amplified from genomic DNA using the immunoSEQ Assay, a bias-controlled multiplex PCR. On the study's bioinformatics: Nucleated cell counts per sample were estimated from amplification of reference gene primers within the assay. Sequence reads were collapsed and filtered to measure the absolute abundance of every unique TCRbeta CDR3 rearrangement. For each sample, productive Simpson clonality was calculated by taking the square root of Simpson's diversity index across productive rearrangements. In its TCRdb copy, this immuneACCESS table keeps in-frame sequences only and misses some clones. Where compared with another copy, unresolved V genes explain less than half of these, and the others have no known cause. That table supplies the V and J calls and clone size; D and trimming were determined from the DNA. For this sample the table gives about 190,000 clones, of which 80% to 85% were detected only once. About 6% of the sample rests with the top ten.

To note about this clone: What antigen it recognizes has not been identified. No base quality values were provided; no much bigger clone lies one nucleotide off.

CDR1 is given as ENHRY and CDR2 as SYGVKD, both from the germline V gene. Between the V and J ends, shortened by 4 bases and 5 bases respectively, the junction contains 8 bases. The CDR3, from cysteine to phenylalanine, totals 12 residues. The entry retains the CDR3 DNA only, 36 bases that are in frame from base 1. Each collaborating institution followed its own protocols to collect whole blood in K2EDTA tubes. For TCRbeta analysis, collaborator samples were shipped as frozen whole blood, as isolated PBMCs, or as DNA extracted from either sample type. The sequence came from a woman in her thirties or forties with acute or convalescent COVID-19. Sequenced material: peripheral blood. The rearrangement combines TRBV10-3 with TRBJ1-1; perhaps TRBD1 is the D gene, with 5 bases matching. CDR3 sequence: CAISVGGTEAFF. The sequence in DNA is TGTGCCATCAGTGTGGGGGGGACTGAAGCTTTCTTT.